Listed below are T cell receptor beta chains from one sample, sequenced in a study of blood T cell repertoires in COVID-19. Repertoires were generated with immunoSEQ multiplex PCR, while TCRdb's copy carries only in-frame clones and drops some. The data show approximately 160,000 clones, 70% to 80% seen once. Sequenced: peripheral blood. The receptors stem from a man aged 55 to 70 with acute or convalescent COVID-19. Each CDR3 is given with its conserved first and last residue. A D gene is named only where the DNA matches it firmly. Expanded clones are given a class, and other clones once, few, many or no size at all.

CDR3	DNA	size	D	V	J
CATSDKAGGRQETQYF	TGTGCCACCAGTGACAAAGCGGGGGGACGACAAGAGACCCAGTACTTC	.	TRBD2	TRBV24-1	TRBJ2-5
CASSPGGTVSSYNSPLHF	TGTGCCAGCAGTCCTGGGGGGACAGTCAGCTCCTATAATTCACCCCTCCACTTT	once	TRBD1	TRBV6-6	TRBJ1-6
CAVTPSGGFVGTQYF	TGTGCCGTTACACCTAGCGGGGGTTTCGTCGGGACGCAGTATTTT	.	TRBD2	TRBV15	TRBJ2-3
CASSDLISSTDTQYF	TGCGCCAGCAGTGATTTAATTTCTAGCACAGATACGCAGTATTTT	.	.	TRBV10-2	TRBJ2-3
CAWLQGEETQYF	TGTGCCTGGTTACAGGGGGAAGAGACCCAGTACTTC	.	TRBD1	TRBV30	TRBJ2-5
CASTARGTGNTIYF	TGTGCCAGCACCGCCCGGGGTACTGGAAACACCATATATTTT	.	.	TRBV6-5	TRBJ1-3
CASSQDLSEELSAFF	TGTGCCAGCAGCCAAGATTTATCGGAGGAATTATCGGCTTTCTTT	.	.	TRBV4-2	TRBJ1-1
CASSEWGQSYNEQFF	TGTGCCAGCAGTGAATGGGGGCAATCCTACAATGAGCAGTTCTTC	many	.	TRBV6-1	TRBJ2-1
CATSVGGLAQSYNEQFF	TGTGCCACCAGTGTGGGGGGTCTAGCGCAATCCTACAATGAGCAGTTCTTC	.	.	TRBV24-1	TRBJ2-1
CASSEAGEQFF	TGTGCCAGCAGTGAGGCAGGTGAGCAGTTCTTC	.	.	TRBV2	TRBJ2-1
CASSQQDLKNIQYF	TGTGCCAGTTCACAACAGGATCTCAAAAACATTCAGTACTTC	.	.	TRBV19	TRBJ2-4
CASGWTGNEQFF	TGTGCCAGCGGTTGGACAGGGAATGAGCAGTTCTTC	.	TRBD1	TRBV6-2/TRBV6-3	TRBJ2-1
CASSARSSGSSYEQYF	TGTGCCAGCAGCGCCCGTTCTAGCGGGTCCTCCTACGAGCAGTACTTC	.	TRBD2	TRBV11-2	TRBJ2-7
CASSLGGSAGNTIYF	TGTGCCAGCAGTTTAGGTGGTTCGGCTGGAAACACCATATATTTT	.	.	TRBV28	TRBJ1-3
CASSPTGTSGQETQYF	TGCGCCAGCAGCCCGACGGGGACTAGCGGCCAAGAGACCCAGTACTTC	.	TRBD2	TRBV4-1	TRBJ2-5
CASSPGQATYEQYF	TGTGCCAGCAGCCCCGGACAGGCCACCTACGAGCAGTACTTC	few	TRBD1	TRBV6-5	TRBJ2-7
CASSSPSSGGYEQYF	TGCGCCAGCAGCTCACCCTCTAGCGGGGGTTACGAGCAGTACTTC	.	TRBD2	TRBV5-1	TRBJ2-7
CASSSHRTGGDDYTF	TGTGCCAGCAGTTCCCACAGGACAGGGGGCGATGACTACACCTTC	.	TRBD1	TRBV27	TRBJ1-2
CASSTPPGRDNYGYTF	TGTGCCAGTAGTACTCCGCCCGGACGGGATAACTATGGCTACACCTTC	.	.	TRBV19	TRBJ1-2
CASSKDRGLGTDTQYF	TGTGCCAGTAGTAAGGACAGGGGGCTTGGCACAGATACGCAGTATTTT	.	TRBD1	TRBV19	TRBJ2-3